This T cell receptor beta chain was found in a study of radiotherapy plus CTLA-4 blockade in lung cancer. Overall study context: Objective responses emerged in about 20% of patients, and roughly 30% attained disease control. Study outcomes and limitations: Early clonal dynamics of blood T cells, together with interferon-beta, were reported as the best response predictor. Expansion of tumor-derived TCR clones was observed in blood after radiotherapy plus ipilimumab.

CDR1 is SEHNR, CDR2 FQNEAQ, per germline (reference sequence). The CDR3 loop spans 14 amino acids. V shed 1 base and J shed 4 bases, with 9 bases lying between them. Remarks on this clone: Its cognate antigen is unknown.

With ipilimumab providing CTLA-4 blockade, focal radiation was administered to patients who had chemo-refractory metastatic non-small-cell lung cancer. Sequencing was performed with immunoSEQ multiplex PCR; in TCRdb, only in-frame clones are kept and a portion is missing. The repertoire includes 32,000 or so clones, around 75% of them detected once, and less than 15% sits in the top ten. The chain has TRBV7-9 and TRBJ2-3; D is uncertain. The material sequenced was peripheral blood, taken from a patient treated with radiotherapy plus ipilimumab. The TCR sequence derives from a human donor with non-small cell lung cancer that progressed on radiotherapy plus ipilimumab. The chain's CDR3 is CASSLDGLADTQYF. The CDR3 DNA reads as TGTGCCAGCAGCTTAGACGGGCTCGCAGATACGCAGTATTTT.